The following is a T cell receptor (beta chain) sequence with its context. This clone was detected many times. The antigen it binds to is not known. Base-call qualities are not available, and no considerably larger clone is one nucleotide away. Including the terminal cysteine and phenylalanine, the CDR3 comprises 11 residues. Only CDR3 DNA remains: 33 bases, in frame from the first base. Deletion took 7 bases off V and 6 bases off J, with a span of 8 bases between the germline ends. CDR1 ENHRY and CDR2 SYGVKD are derived from the germline V gene. This specimen comes from a study of blood T cell repertoires in COVID-19 (dated by TCRdb to about 2020). With respect to the entire study: Samples from collaborators originated in the United States, Italy and Spain and spanned both the acute and convalescent phases of COVID-19. The material from the prospective study consisted of cDNA or gDNA derived from T cells, B-cell-depleted T cells, or PBMCs. The dataset comprised deeply sampled blood TCRbeta repertoires from subjects exposed to, actively infected with, or recovered from COVID-19. The repertoires were released in a freely available public database meant as a resource for research on the immune response to SARS-CoV-2. The samples were drawn from the first 160 participants of the ongoing ImmuneRACE study and from some 1,300 subjects provided by 6 global collaborators. Sample metadata almost always included a de-identified subject ID, COVID-19 status, age in years and sex. HLA class I and class II types, where available, came from metadata supplied by the sample provider rather than from assay-based typing. What the research found in general, with its limitations: The quantity of clinical and demographic metadata differed by source and by participant and was supplied without curation.

TCRbeta CDR3 regions were amplified from genomic DNA by means of the immunoSEQ Assay, a bias-controlled multiplex PCR. Regarding the original processing steps: The number of nucleated cells in each sample was estimated from the amplification of reference gene primers within the assay. Sequence reads were collapsed and filtered to measure the absolute abundance of every unique TCRbeta CDR3 rearrangement. For each sample, productive Simpson clonality was calculated as the square root of Simpson's diversity index across productive rearrangements. Here the immuneACCESS table is served through TCRdb, limited to in-frame sequences with V and J called. Missing clones are a known gap in these copies; in checked studies unresolved V genes cover under half, and the rest lacks a known reason. The V and J calls and clone size come from that table; D and trimming were worked out from the DNA. The table for this sample lists approximately 150,000 clones; approximately 80% of them were counted only once. The ten largest clones represent approximately 6% of the sample.

Enrolling through a virtual design, the prospective study's participants ranged in age from roughly 18 to 100 years and lived across some 22 United States geographic areas. To assign participants to cohorts, the prospective study relied on clinical history that participants themselves reported in a screening survey and a study questionnaire. For ImmuneRACE Cohort 3, a participant was defined as recovered based on two consecutive negative NP/OP PCR tests, clearance by a healthcare professional, or resolution of symptoms. In the prospective study, mobile phlebotomists collected whole blood, serum and a nasopharyngeal or oropharyngeal swab from each participant. Additional blood draws and questionnaires over an approximately 2-month period could optionally be provided by prospective study participants. Blood samples from the prospective study were shipped frozen or at room temperature prior to DNA extraction.

The chain is made from TRBV10-3 and TRBJ2-3; too little of a D gene remains to name it. Sequencing was done on a sample of PBMCs or T cells enriched from blood (not recorded which). The receptor was isolated from a man aged 40-50 years who had recovered from COVID-19. The DNA sequence reads TGTGCCATCATGCAGGCCGATACGCAGTATTTT. Its protein reads: CAIMQADTQYF.